What follows are 11 T cell receptor beta chains derived from one specimen sequenced in a study of cytomegalovirus exposure and HLA in healthy donors. The PCR employed 60 Vbeta primers together with 13 Jbeta primers. This table comes from immunoSEQ multiplex PCR, and its TCRdb copy is limited to in-frame clones, with some not included. Of roughly 140,000 clones listed, approximately 78% were seen once; the top ten hold less than 3%. Sequencing was carried out using PBMCs. Receptors originate from a woman in her late teens or twenties in good health and CMV-seropositive.

This clone occurred once. The V and J genes are TRBV5-1 and TRBJ1-2; maybe TRBD1 (5 bases). The CDR3 is 15 residues long. V lost 3 bases and J 0 bases, leaving 12 bases between the germline ends. The germline V gene encodes CDR1 SGHRS and CDR2 YFSETQ. In nucleotides, the CDR3 is TGCGCCAGCAGCTCAGACAGCTTAGCTAACTATGGCTACACCTTC. Protein: CASSSDSLANYGYTF.

The rearrangement links TRBV6-1 to TRBJ2-3, with 9 bases identical to TRBD2. CDR3 size: 14 residues. From germline, CDR1 is MNHNS and CDR2 SASEGT. Germline trimming cut 9 bases from V and 3 bases from J; bases unmatched to any gene: 7. In nucleotides, the CDR3 is TGTGCCAGGAGGGCGGGGGGGCGTACAGATACGCAGTATTTT. The encoded protein is CARRAGGRTDTQYF.

The V gene is TRBV11-2, the J gene TRBJ2-7; 7 nucleotides agree with TRBD1. V was pared by 5 bases and J by 2 bases, with 9 bases of the junction left unmatched. Germline V CDR1 and CDR2: SGHAT, FQNNGV. This CDR3 comprises 15 residues. This chain's CDR3 is CASSPTRQGAYEQYF. The CDR3, as DNA: TGTGCCAGCAGCCCTACCCGGCAGGGGGCCTACGAGCAGTACTTC.

The rearrangement uses TRBV29-1 and TRBJ2-1; 10 bases are shared with TRBD1. The CDR3 loop spans 11 amino acids. V gave up 7 bases and J gave up 6 bases; unmatched junction bases: 0. The germline gives CDR1 SQVTM, CDR2 ANQGSEA. The CDR3 region has the DNA TGCAGCGGGACAGGGGGCAATGAGCAGTTCTTC. It specifies CSGTGGNEQFF.

V is TRBV7-2 and J is TRBJ1-6, with D possibly being TRBD1 (5 bases). The germline CDR1 and CDR2 sequences are SGHTA and FQGNSA. The V gene lost 4 bases and the J gene lost 16 bases, with 14 bases spanning the gap. The CDR3 is 12 amino acids. CDR3 sequence reads: CASSSTSRGLHF. CDR3 sequence (DNA): TGTGCCAGCAGCTCTACCTCCCGGGGGCTCCACTTT.

The genes are TRBV28 and TRBJ1-5; tentatively, D is TRBD1 (5 bases). CDR3 length: 12 residues. CDR1 and CDR2 (germline): MDHEN, SYDVKM. Trimming pared 7 bases from V and 3 bases from J, leaving 7 bases between. DNA of the CDR3: TGTGCCAGCAAGGGGCCCAATCAGCCCCAGCATTTT. This gives the protein CASKGPNQPQHF. Full variable domain (missing parts from reference TRBV28 and TRBJ1-5): DVKVTQSSRYLVKRTGEKVFLECVQDMDHENMFWYRQDPGLGLRLIYFSYDVKMKEKGDIPEGYSVSREKKERFSLILESASTNQTSMYLCASKGPNQPQHFGDGTRLSIL.

This clone turned up a few times. This rearrangement joins TRBV25-1 to TRBJ1-1; 9 nucleotides agree with TRBD1. V shed 6 bases and J 6 bases; nucleotides not matched to a gene: 20. Germline V gene sequence: CDR1 MGHDK, CDR2 SYGVNS. The CDR3 has 18 amino acids. CDR3 nucleotide sequence: TGTGCCAGCAGCGAGGGGTCGGGACAGGGAAGTTGGTTCTCTGAAGCTTTCTTT. Translated, it gives CASSEGSGQGSWFSEAFF.

The chain combines TRBV15 with TRBJ1-4; D may be TRBD1 (5 bases). V dropped 0 bases and J dropped 6 bases, with 17 bases sitting between them. This CDR3 is 17 amino acids long. The V gene's germline CDR1 is LNHNV and CDR2 YYDKDF (reference sequence). The CDR3 coding sequence is TGTGCCACCAGCAGAGATAGAACAGGCAGACCTGATGAAAAACTGTTTTTT. Its protein product is CATSRDRTGRPDEKLFF.

This chain uses TRBV19 with TRBJ1-3, with TRBD1 matching over 8 bases. The V and J ends lost 6 bases and 2 bases, in that order; junction bases with no gene match: 3. The CDR3 runs to 14 residues. Germline CDR1 LNHDA, CDR2 SQIVND (reference sequence). CDR3 sequence reads: CASRSTGAGNTIYF. CDR3 nucleotides: TGTGCCAGTAGGTCGACAGGGGCTGGAAACACCATATATTTT.

This rearrangement joins TRBV2 to TRBJ1-1; maybe TRBD1 (6 bases). Germline CDR1 SNHLY, CDR2 FYNNEI. The CDR3 is 15 residues long. The V end was cut by 2 bases, the J end by 6 bases, with 16 bases between. Written as DNA, the CDR3 is TGTGCCAGCAGTGAACTTCCCCAGGGGACCCCTGAAGCTTTCTTT. This encodes CASSELPQGTPEAFF.

The V and J genes are TRBV6-4 and TRBJ2-5, with D perhaps TRBD1 (6 bases). V dropped 3 bases and J dropped 5 bases, with 19 bases sitting between them. CDR1 is MRHNA and CDR2 is SNTAGT in the germline V gene. This CDR3 contains 16 residues. This CDR3 reads CASSENRDNPVETQYF. The CDR3 DNA sequence: TGTGCCAGCAGTGAAAACAGGGATAACCCCGTGGAGACCCAGTACTTC.